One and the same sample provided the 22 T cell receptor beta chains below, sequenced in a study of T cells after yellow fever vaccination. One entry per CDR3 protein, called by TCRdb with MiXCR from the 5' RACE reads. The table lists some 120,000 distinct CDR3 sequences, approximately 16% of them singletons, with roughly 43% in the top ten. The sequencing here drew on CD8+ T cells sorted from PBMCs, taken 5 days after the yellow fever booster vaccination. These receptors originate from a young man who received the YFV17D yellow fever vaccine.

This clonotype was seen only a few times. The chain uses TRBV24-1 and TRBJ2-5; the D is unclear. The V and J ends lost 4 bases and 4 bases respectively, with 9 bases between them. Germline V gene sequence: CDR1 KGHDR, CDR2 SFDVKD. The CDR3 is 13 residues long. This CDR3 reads CATSETNGETQYF. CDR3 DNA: TGTGCCACCAGTGAGACCAACGGAGAGACCCAGTACTTC.

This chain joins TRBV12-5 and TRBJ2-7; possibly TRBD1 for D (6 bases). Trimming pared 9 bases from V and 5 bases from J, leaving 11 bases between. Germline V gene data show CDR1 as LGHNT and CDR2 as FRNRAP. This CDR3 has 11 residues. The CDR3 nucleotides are TGTGCTAGCCTCAGGGGAAACGAGCAGTACTTC. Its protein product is CASLRGNEQYF.

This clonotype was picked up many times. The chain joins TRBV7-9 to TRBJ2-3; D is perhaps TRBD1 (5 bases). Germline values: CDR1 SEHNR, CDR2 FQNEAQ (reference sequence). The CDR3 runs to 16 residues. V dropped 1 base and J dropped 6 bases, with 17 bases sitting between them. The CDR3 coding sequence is TGTGCCAGCAGCTTAGTTGGACCCAAGGGGATCGATACGCAGTATTTT. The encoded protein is CASSLVGPKGIDTQYF. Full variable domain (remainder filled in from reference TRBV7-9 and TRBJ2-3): DTGVSQNPRHKITKRGQNVTFRCDPISEHNRLYWYRQTLGQGPEFLTYFQNEAQLEKSRLLSDRFSAERPKGSFSTLEIQRTEQGDSAMYLCASSLVGPKGIDTQYFGPGTRLTVL.

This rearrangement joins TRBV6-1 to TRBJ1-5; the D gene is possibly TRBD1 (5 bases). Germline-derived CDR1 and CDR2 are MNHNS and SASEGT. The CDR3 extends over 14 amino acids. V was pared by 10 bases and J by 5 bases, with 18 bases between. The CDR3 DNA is TGTGCCACCTATTCTGGCAGGGTCGATCAGCCCCAGCATTTT. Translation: CATYSGRVDQPQHF.

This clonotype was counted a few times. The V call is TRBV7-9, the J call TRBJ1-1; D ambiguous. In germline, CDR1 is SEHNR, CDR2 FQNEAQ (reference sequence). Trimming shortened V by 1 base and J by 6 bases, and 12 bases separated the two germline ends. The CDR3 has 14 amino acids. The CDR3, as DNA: TGTGCCAGCAGCTTAGGCAAAGGGTATCCTGAAGCTTTCTTT. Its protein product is CASSLGKGYPEAFF. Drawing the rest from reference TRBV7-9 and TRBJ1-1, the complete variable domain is DTGVSQNPRHKITKRGQNVTFRCDPISEHNRLYWYRQTLGQGPEFLTYFQNEAQLEKSRLLSDRFSAERPKGSFSTLEIQRTEQGDSAMYLCASSLGKGYPEAFFGQGTRLTVV.

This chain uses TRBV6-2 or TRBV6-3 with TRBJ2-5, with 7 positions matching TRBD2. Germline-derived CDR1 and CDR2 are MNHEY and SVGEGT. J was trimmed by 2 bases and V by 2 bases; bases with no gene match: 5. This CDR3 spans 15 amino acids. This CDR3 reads CASSYGLAVQETQYF. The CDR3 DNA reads TGTGCCAGCAGTTACGGTCTAGCGGTTCAAGAGACCCAGTACTTC.

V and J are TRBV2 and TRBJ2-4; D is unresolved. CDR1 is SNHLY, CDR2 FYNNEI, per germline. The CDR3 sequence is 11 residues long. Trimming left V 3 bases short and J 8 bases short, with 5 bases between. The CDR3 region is CASSDADIQYF. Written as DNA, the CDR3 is TGTGCCAGCAGTGATGCCGACATTCAGTACTTC.

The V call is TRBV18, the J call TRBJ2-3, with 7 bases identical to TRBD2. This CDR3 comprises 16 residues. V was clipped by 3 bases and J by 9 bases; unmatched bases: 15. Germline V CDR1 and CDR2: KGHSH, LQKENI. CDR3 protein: CASSPTSLGEGPTQYF. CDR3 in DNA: TGTGCCAGCTCACCGACTAGCTTAGGGGAGGGGCCGACGCAGTATTTT.

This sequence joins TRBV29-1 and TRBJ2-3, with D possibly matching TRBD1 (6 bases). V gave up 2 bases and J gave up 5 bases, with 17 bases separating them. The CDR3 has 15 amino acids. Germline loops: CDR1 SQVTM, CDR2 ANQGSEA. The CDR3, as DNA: TGCAGCGTTGAATCCGGCAGGGGACGCGAAGATACGCAGTATTTT. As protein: CSVESGRGREDTQYF.

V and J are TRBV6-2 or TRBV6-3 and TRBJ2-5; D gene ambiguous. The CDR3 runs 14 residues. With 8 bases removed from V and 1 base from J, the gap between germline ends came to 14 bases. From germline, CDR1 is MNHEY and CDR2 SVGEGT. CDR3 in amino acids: CASLTERIQETQYF. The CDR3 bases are TGTGCCAGCCTTACAGAGAGGATCCAAGAGACCCAGTACTTC.

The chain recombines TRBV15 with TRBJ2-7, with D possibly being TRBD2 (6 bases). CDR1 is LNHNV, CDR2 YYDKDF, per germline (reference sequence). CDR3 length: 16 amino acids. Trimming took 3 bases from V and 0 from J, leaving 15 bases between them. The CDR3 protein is CATSSYHGRGSYEQYF. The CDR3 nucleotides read TGTGCCACCAGCAGCTACCATGGGCGGGGCTCCTACGAGCAGTACTTC.

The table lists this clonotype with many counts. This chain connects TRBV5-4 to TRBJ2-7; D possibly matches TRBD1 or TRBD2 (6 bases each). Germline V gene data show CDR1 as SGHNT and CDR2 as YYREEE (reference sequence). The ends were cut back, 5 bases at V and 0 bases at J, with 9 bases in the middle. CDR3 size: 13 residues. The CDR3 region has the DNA TGTGCCAGCAGACCGGGGGCCTCCTACGAGCAGTACTTC. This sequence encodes CASRPGASYEQYF.

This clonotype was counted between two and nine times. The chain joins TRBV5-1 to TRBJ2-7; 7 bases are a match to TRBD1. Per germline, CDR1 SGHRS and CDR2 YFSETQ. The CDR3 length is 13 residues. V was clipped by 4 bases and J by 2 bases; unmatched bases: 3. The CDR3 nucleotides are TGCGCCAGCAGCCAAACAGGGGCCTACGAGCAGTACTTC. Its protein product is CASSQTGAYEQYF.

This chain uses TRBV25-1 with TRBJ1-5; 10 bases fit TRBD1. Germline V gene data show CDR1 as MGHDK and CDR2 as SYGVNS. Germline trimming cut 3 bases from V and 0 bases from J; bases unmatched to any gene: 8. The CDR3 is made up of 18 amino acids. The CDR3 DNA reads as TGTGCCAGCAGTGACCGGGACAGGGGACCTTATAGCAATCAGCCCCAGCATTTT. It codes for CASSDRDRGPYSNQPQHF.

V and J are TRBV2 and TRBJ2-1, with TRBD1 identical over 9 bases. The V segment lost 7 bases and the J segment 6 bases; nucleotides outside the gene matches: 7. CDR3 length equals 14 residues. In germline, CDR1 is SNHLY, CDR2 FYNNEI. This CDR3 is CASIWTGAANEQFF. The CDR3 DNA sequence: TGTGCCAGCATATGGACAGGGGCTGCCAATGAGCAGTTCTTC. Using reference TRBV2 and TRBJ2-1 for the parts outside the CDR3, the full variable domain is EPEVTQTPSHQVTQMGQEVILRCVPISNHLYFYWYRQILGQKVEFLVSFYNNEISEKSEIFDDQFSVERPDGSNFTLKIRSTKLEDSAMYFCASIWTGAANEQFFGPGTRLTVL.

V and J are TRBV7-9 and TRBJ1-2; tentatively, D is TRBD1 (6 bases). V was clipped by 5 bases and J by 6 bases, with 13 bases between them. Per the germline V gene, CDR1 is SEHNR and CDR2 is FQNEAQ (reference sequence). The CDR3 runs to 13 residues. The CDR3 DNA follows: TGTGCCAGCAGCATTCCGGGACATCATGGCTACACCTTC. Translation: CASSIPGHHGYTF. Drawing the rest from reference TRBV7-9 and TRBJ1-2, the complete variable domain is DTGVSQNPRHKITKRGQNVTFRCDPISEHNRLYWYRQTLGQGPEFLTYFQNEAQLEKSRLLSDRFSAERPKGSFSTLEIQRTEQGDSAMYLCASSIPGHHGYTFGSGTRLTVV.

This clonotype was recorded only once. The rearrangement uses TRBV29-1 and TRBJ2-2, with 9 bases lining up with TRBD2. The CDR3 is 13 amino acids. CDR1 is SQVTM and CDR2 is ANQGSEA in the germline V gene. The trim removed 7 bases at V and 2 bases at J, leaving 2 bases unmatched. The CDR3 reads CSGGGVNTGELFF. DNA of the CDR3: TGCAGCGGCGGGGGGGTTAACACCGGGGAGCTGTTTTTT.

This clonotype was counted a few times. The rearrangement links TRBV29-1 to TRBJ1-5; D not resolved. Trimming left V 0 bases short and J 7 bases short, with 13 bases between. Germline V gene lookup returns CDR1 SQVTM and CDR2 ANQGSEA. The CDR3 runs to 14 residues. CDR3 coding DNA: TGCAGCGTTGAAGAGCCGCAGATACCACAGCCCCAGCATTTT. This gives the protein CSVEEPQIPQPQHF.

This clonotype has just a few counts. DNA for the CDR3: TGTGCCTGGAGTGAGGTGATAAATGAAAAACTGTTTTTT. Translating it yields CAWSEVINEKLFF. This chain uses TRBV30 with TRBJ1-4; D is ambiguous. Trimming removed 1 base at V and 5 bases at J, with 8 bases between. Germline CDR1 is GTSNPN and CDR2 is SVGIG (reference sequence). The CDR3 is 13 residues long.

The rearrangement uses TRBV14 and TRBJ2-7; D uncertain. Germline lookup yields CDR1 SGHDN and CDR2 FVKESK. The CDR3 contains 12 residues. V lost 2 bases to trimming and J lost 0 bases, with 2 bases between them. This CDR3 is CASSQFSYEQYF. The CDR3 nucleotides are TGTGCCAGCAGCCAATTCTCCTACGAGCAGTACTTC.

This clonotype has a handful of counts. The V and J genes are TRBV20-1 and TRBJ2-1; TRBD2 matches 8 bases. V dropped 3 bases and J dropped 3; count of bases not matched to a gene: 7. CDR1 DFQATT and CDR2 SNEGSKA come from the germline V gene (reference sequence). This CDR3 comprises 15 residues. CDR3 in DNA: TGCAGTGCTAGGGTGGGACTAGTGCTCTACAATGAGCAGTTCTTC. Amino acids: CSARVGLVLYNEQFF.

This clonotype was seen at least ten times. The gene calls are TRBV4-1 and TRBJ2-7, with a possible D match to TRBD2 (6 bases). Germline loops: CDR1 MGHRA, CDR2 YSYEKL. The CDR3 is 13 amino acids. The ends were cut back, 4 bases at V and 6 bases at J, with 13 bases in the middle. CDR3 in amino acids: CASSPSGRTEQYF. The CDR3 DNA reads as TGCGCCAGCAGCCCCTCCGGGAGAACCGAGCAGTACTTC.